Here is one T cell receptor beta chain with its context. Its target is unknown. Per germline, CDR1 SEHNR and CDR2 FQNEAQ (reference sequence). This CDR3 has 14 amino acids. V gave up 7 bases and J gave up 0 bases, with 11 bases separating them. TCRdb processed the RT-PCR reads anew with MiXCR; each CDR3 protein has one entry. Among some 500,000 distinct CDR3 sequences, 25% were seen once, and the ten largest hold 1.9%. This sample was taken from a study of response to subunit inactivated influenza vaccine. The study, taken as a whole, reports: Authors suggested each seasonal flu vaccination may recruit only limited numbers of new T cells.

The chain uses TRBV7-9 and TRBJ2-3; TRBD2 is a possible D gene (5 bases). This TCR was recovered from a man aged 50-60 years who received an inactivated influenza vaccine. Material: CD4+ T cells sorted from PBMCs, obtained approximately 5 days after vaccination. CDR3 DNA sequence: TGTGCCAGCACCGGACTCCTTAGCACAGATACGCAGTATTTT. Amino acids: CASTGLLSTDTQYF.